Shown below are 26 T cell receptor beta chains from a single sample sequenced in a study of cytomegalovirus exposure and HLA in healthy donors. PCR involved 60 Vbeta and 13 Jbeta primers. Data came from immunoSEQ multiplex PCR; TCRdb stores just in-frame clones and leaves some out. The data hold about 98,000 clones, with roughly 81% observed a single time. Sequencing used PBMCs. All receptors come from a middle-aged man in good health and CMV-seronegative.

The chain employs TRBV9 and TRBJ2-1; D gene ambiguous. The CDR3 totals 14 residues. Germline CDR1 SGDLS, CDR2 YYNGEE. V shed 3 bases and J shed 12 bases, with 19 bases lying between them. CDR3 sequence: CASSADGNRVRQFF. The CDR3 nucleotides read TGTGCCAGCAGCGCCGACGGAAACCGGGTGAGGCAGTTCTTC.

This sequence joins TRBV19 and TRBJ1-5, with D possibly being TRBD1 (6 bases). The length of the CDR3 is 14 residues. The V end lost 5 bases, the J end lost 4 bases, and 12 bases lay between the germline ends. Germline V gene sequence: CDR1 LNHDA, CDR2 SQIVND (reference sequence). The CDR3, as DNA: TGTGCCAGTAGTTTAACAGGGCCAAATCAGCCCCAGCATTTT. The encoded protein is CASSLTGPNQPQHF. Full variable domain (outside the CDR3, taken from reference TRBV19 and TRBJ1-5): DGGITQSPKYLFRKEGQNVTLSCEQNLNHDAMYWYRQDPGQGLRLIYYSQIVNDFQKGDIAEGYSVSREKKESFPLTVTSAQKNPTAFYLCASSLTGPNQPQHFGDGTRLSIL.

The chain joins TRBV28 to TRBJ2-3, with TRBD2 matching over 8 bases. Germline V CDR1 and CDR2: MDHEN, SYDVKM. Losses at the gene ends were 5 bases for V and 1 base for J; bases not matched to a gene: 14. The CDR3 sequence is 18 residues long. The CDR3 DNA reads TGTGCCAGCAGTACCCATCCCGCTTTCGGGGGGGGCACAGATACGCAGTATTTT. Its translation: CASSTHPAFGGGTDTQYF.

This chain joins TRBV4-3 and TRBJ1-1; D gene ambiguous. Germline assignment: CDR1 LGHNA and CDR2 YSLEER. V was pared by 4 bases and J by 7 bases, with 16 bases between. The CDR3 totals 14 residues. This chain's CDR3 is CASSRKVYSDEAFF. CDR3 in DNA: TGCGCCAGCAGCCGGAAGGTGTATAGCGATGAAGCTTTCTTT.

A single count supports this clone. CDR3 in amino acids: CASQGTEAFF. CDR3 nucleotides: TGTGCCAGCCAGGGGACTGAAGCTTTCTTT. The chain is built from TRBV2 and TRBJ1-1, with D tentatively TRBD1 (6 bases). The length of the CDR3 is 10 residues. Trimming pared 8 bases from V and 5 bases from J, leaving 6 bases between. Germline V gives CDR1 SNHLY, CDR2 FYNNEI.

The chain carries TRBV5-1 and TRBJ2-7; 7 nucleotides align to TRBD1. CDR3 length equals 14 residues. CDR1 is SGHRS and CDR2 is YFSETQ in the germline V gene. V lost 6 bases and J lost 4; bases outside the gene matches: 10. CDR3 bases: TGCGCCAGCAAGACGGTTACAGGGGCGTACGAGCAGTACTTC. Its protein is CASKTVTGAYEQYF.

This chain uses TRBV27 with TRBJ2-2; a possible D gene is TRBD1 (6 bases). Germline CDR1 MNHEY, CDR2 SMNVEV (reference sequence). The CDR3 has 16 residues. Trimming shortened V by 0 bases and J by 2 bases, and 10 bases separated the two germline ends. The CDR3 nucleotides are TGTGCCAGCAGTTTATCGTGGACAGAAAACACCGGGGAGCTGTTTTTT. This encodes CASSLSWTENTGELFF.

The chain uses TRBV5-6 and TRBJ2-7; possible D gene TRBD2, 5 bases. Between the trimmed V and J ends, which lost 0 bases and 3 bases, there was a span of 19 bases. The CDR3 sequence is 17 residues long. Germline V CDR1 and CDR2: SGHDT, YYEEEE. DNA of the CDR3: TGTGCCAGCAGCTTGGGTGAGCTACGACTAAACTTCTACGAGCAGTACTTC. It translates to CASSLGELRLNFYEQYF.

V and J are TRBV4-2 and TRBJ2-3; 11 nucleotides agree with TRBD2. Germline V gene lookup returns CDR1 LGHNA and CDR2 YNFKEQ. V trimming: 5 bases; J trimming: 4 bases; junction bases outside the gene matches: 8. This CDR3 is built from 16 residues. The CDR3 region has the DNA TGTGCCAGCAGCATAGCGGGGGGGCTGGATTCAGATACGCAGTATTTT. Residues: CASSIAGGLDSDTQYF.

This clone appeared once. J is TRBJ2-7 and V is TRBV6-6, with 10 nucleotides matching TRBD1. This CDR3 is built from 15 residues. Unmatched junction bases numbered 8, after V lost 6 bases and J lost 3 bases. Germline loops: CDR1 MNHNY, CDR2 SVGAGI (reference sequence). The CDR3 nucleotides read TGTGCCAGCAGAACATCCGGGACAGGGGTCTACGAGCAGTACTTC. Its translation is CASRTSGTGVYEQYF.

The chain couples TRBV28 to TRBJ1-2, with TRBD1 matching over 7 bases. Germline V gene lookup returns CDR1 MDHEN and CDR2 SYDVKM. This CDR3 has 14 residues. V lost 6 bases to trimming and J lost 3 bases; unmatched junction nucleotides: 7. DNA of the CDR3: TGTGCCAGCAGACCCCCGGGACAGCACTATGGCTACACCTTC. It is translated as CASRPPGQHYGYTF.

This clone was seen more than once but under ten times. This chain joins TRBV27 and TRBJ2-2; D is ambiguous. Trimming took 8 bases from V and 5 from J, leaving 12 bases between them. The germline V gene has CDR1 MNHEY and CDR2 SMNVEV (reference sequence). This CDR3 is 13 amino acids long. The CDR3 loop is CASRERVTGELFF. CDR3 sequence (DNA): TGTGCCAGCCGCGAACGGGTGACCGGGGAGCTGTTTTTT.

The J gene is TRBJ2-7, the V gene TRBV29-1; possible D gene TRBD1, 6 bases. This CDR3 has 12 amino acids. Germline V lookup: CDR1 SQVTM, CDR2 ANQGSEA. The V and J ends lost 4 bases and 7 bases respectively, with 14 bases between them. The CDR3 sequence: CSVGQGITEQYF. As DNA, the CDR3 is TGCAGCGTTGGCCAGGGGATCACGGAGCAGTACTTC.

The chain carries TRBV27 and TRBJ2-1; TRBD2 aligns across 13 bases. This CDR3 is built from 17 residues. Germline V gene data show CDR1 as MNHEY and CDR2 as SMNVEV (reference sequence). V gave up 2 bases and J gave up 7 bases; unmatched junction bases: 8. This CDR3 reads CASSLTTSGGVRNEQFF. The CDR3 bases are TGTGCCAGCAGTTTAACTACTAGCGGGGGGGTCAGAAATGAGCAGTTCTTC.

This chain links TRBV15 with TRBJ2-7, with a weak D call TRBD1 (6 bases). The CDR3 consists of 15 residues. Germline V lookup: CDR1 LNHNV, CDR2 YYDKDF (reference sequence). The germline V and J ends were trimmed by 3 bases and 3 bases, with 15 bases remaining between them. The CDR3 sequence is CATSRGPGQNYEQYF. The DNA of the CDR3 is TGTGCCACCAGCAGGGGTCCCGGACAGAACTACGAGCAGTACTTC.

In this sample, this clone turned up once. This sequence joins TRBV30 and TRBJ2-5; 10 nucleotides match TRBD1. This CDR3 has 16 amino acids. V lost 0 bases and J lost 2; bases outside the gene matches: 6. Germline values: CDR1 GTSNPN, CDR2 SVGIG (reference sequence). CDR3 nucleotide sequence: TGTGCCTGGAGTGTACTGGGACAGGGGAAGCAAGAGACCCAGTACTTC. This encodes CAWSVLGQGKQETQYF.

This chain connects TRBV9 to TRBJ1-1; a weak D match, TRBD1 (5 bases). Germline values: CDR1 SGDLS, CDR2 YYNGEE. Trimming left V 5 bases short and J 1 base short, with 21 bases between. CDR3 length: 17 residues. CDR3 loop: CASSKITGRVGNTEAFF. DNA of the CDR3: TGTGCCAGCAGTAAGATCACAGGCCGGGTTGGGAACACTGAAGCTTTCTTT. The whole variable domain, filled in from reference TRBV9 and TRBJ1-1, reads DSGVTQTPKHLITATGQRVTLRCSPRSGDLSVYWYQQSLDQGLQFLIQYYNGEERAKGNILERFSAQQFPDLHSELNLSSLELGDSALYFCASSKITGRVGNTEAFFGQGTRLTVV.

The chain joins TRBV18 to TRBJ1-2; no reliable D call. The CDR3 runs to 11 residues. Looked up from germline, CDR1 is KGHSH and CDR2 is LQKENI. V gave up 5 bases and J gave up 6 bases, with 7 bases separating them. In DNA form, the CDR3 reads TGTGCCAGCTCAACCGGAGATGGCTACACCTTC. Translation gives CASSTGDGYTF.

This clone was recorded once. CDR3 in amino acids: CASSLTSSGNQPQHF. CDR3 nucleotide sequence: TGTGCCAGCAGTTTGACCTCTTCGGGCAATCAGCCCCAGCATTTT. The J gene is TRBJ1-5, the V gene TRBV5-5; D unresolved. V shed 5 bases and J shed 2 bases, with 14 bases lying between them. CDR3 length: 15 amino acids. The germline V gene has CDR1 SGHKS and CDR2 YYEKEE (reference sequence).

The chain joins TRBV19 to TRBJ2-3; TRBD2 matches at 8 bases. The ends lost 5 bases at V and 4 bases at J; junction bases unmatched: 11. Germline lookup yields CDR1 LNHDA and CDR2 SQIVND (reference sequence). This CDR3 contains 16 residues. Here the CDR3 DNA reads TGTGCCAGTAGTCCCGTTGCGGGGGGCCGGGCAGATACGCAGTATTTT. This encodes CASSPVAGGRADTQYF. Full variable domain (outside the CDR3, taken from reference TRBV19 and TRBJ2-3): DGGITQSPKYLFRKEGQNVTLSCEQNLNHDAMYWYRQDPGQGLRLIYYSQIVNDFQKGDIAEGYSVSREKKESFPLTVTSAQKNPTAFYLCASSPVAGGRADTQYFGPGTRLTVL.

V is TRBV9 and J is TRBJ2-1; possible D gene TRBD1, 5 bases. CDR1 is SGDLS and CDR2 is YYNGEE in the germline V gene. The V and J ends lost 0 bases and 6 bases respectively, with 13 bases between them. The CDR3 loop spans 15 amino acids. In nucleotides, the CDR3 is TGTGCCAGCAGCGTAGAGGGGCGAACCGCCAATGAGCAGTTCTTC. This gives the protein CASSVEGRTANEQFF.

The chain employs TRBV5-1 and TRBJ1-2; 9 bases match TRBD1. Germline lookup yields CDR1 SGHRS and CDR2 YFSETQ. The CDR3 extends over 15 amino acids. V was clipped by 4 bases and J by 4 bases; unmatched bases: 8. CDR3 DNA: TGCGCCAGCAGCCCCGGGACAGGGATCTTCTATGGCTACACCTTC. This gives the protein CASSPGTGIFYGYTF.

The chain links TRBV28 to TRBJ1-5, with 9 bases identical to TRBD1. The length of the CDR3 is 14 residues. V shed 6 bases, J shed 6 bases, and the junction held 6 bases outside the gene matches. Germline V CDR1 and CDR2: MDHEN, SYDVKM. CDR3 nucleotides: TGTGCCAGCAGGACCGGGACAGGGACTCAGCCCCAGCATTTT. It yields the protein CASRTGTGTQPQHF.

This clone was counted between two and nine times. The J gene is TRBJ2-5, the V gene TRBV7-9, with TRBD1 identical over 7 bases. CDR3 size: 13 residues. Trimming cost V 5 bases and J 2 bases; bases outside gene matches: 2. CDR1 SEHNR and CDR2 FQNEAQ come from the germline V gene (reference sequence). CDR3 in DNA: TGTGCCAGCAGCCGGGACAGACAAGAGACCCAGTACTTC. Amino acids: CASSRDRQETQYF.

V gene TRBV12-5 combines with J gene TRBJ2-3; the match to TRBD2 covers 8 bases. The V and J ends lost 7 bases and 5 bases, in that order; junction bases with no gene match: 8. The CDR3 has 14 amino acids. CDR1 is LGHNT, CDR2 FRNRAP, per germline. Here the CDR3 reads CASALDGGGDTQYF. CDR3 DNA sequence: TGTGCTAGTGCCCTGGACGGGGGGGGAGATACGCAGTATTTT.

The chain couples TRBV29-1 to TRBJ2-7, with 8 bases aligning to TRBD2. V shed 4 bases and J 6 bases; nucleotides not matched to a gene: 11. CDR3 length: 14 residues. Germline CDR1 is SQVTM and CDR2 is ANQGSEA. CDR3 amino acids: CSVVAGGGNREQYF. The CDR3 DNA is TGCAGCGTTGTCGCCGGGGGGGGAAATCGCGAGCAGTACTTC.